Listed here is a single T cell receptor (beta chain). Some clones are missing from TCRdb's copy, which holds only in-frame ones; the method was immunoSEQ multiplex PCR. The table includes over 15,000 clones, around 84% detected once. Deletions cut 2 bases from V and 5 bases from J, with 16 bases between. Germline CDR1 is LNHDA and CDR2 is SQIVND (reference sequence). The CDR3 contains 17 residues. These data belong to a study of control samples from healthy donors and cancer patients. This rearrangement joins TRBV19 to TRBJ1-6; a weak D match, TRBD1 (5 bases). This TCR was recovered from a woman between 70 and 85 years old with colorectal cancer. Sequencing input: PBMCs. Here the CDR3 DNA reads TGTGCCAGTAGTATATTGGACATCACCTCTGATAATTCACCCCTCCACTTT. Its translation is CASSILDITSDNSPLHF.